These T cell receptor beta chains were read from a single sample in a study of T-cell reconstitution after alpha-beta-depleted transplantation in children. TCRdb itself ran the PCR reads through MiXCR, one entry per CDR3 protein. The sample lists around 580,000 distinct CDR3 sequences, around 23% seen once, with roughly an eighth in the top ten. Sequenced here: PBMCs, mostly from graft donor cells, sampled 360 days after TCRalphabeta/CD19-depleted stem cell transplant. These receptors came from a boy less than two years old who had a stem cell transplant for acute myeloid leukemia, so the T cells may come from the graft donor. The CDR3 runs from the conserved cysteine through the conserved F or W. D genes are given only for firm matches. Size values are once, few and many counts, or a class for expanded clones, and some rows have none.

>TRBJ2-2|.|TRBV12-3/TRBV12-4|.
CASTTRVGTTGELFF
TGTGCCAGCACCACAAGGGTAGGGACCACCGGGGAGCTGTTTTTT
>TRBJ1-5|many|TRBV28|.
CASSLIQGVGFYQPQHF
TGTGCCAGCAGTTTAATCCAGGGCGTTGGCTTTTATCAGCCCCAGCATTTT
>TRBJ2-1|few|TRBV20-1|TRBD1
CSAADRSNEQFF
TGCAGTGCAGCGGACAGGAGCAATGAGCAGTTCTTC
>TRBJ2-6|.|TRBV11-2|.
CASSRGLPVLSGANVLTF
TGTGCCAGCAGCCGTGGACTGCCGGTCCTCTCTGGGGCCAACGTCCTGACTTTC
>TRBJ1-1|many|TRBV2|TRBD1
CASSQALQGLRSFF
TGTGCCAGCAGTCAAGCTTTACAGGGGCTCAGGTCTTTCTTT
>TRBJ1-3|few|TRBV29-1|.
CSVGVRSGNTIYF
TGCAGCGTTGGGGTTAGATCTGGAAACACCATATATTTT
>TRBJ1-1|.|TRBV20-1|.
CSATPGISEAFF
TGCAGTGCTACTCCGGGGATCTCTGAAGCTTTCTTT
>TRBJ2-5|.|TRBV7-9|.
CASSFWAGQQETQYF
TGTGCCAGCAGCTTCTGGGCAGGTCAACAAGAGACCCAGTACTTC
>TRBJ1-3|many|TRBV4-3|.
CASSQVGETNTIYF
TGCGCCAGCAGCCAAGTCGGCGAGACCAACACCATATATTTT
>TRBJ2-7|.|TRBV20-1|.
CSAMPGHSIYEQYF
TGCAGTGCTATGCCGGGACATTCGATCTACGAGCAGTACTTC
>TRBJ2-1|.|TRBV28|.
CASSLRGLCYNEQFF
TGTGCCAGCAGCCTGAGGGGCCTCTGCTACAATGAGCAGTTCTTC
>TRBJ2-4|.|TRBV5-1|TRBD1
CASSSQHGTGENIQYF
TGCGCCAGCAGCTCCCAACATGGGACAGGGGAAAACATTCAGTACTTC
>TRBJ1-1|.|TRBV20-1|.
CSAAAYNTEAFF
TGCAGTGCAGCCGCCTACAACACTGAAGCTTTCTTT
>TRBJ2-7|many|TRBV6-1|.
CASSPMNSYEQYF
TGTGCCAGCAGTCCCATGAACTCCTACGAGCAGTACTTC
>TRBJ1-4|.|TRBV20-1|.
CSAREVGSTNEKLFF
TGCAGTGCTAGAGAAGTAGGATCAACTAATGAAAAACTGTTTTTT
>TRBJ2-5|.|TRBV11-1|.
CASSLGEGKETQYF
TGTGCCAGCAGCTTGGGTGAAGGGAAAGAGACCCAGTACTTC
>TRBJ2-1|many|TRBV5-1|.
CASFPGRDYNEQFF
TGCGCCAGCTTCCCAGGAAGAGACTACAATGAGCAGTTCTTC